The sequence of this T cell receptor beta chain was determined in a study of shared clonotypes between healthy human individuals. TCRdb keeps only in-frame clones here, not all; method: immunoSEQ multiplex PCR. This table has over 2 million clones, 92% appearing once. CDR1 SGHDN and CDR2 FVKESK come from the germline V gene. This CDR3 region has 14 residues. V trimming: 1 base; J trimming: 4 bases; junction bases outside the gene matches: 2. Sequenced: naive CD4+ T cells from PBMCs. Noted subset: CD45RA+ positively selected. This chain uses TRBV14 with TRBJ2-7, with TRBD2 matching over 9 bases. This sequence originates from a man aged 18 to 29 in good health. Some clones in this sample may be carry-over from other donors' samples. CDR3 coding DNA: TGTGCCAGCAGCCAAGGACTAGCGGTTTACGAGCAGTACTTC. It is translated as CASSQGLAVYEQYF.